This entry features one TCR beta chain sequence. The antigen is not known. The data originate from a study of molecular identifiers for immune sequencing clone quantification. General study points: In naive cells, clones above 20 RNA copies held under 1% of molecules, whereas in effector cells they held over 97%.

The CDR3 is made up of 15 amino acids. The J segment lost 5 bases and the V segment lost 2 bases, leaving 5 bases of the junction unmatched. CDR1 is PRHDT and CDR2 is FYEKMQ in the germline V gene (reference sequence). Bulk libraries came from a prior protocol with listed TCR primers. Each CDR3 protein gets one entry after TCRdb re-called the PCR reads with MiXCR. The profile shows over 600,000 distinct CDR3 sequences, about 20% of them singletons. Sequencing libraries of naive CD8 cells derived from roughly 20,000 to 1,000,000 sorted cells with 10%, 30% or 50% RNA. The authors gated naive CD8 T cells as CD8+CD4-CCR7+CD45RA+ for sorting.

Sequencing was done on a sample of naive CD8+ T cells from blood, with Jurkat cell RNA spiked in. Specified subset: FACS-sorted CD8+CD4-CCR7+CD45RA+ naive T cells. The origin of this receptor is a human donor in good health. Some libraries in this study had Jurkat cell RNA spiked in. This rearrangement joins TRBV13 to TRBJ2-7; 11 bases match TRBD2. In DNA form, the CDR3 reads TGTGCCAGCAGCTTATGGGCTAGCGGGGGGAACGAGCAGTACTTC. Protein sequence: CASSLWASGGNEQYF.